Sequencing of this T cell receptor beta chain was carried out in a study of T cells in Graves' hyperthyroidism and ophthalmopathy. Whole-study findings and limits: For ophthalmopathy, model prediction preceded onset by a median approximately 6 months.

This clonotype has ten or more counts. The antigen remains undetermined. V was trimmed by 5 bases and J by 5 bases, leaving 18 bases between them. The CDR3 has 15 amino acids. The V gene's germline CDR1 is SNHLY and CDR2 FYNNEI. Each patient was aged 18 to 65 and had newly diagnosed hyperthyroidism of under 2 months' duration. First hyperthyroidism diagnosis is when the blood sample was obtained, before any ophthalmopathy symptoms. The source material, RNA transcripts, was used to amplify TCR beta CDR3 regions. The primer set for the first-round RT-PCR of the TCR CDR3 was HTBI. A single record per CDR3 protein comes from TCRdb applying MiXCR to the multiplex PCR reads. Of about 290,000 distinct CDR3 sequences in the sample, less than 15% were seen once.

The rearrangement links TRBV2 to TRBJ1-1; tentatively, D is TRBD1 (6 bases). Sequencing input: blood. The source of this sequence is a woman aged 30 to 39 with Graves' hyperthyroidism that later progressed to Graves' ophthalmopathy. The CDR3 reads CASSSGGGARTEAFF. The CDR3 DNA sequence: TGTGCCAGCAGTAGCGGTGGGGGGGCAAGAACTGAAGCTTTCTTT.